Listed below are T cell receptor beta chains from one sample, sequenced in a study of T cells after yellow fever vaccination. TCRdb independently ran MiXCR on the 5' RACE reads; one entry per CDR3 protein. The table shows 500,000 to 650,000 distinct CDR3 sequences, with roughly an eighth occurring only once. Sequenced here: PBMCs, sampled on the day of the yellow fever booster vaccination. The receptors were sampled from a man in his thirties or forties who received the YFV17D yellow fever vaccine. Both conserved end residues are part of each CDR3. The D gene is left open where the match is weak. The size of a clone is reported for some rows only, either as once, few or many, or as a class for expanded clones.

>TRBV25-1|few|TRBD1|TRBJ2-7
CASSVQGVKFYEQYF
TGTGCCAGCAGTGTCCAGGGGGTAAAATTCTACGAGCAGTACTTC
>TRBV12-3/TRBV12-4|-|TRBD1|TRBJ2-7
CASSLGGYRGYEQYF
TGTGCCAGCAGTTTAGGGGGGTACAGGGGCTACGAGCAGTACTTC
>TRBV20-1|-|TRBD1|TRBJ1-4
CSAREGQNYVGLFF
TGCAGTGCTAGAGAGGGACAGAACTATGTGGGGCTGTTTTTT
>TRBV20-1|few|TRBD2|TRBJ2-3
CSARAGLAGPKGTDTQYF
TGCAGTGCGCGAGCGGGACTAGCGGGCCCAAAAGGAACAGATACGCAGTATTTT
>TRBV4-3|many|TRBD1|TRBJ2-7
CASSPGQGLDEQYF
TGCGCCAGCAGCCCGGGACAGGGACTCGACGAGCAGTACTTC
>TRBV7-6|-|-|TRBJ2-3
CASSGWDTDTQYF
TGTGCCAGCAGCGGCTGGGACACAGATACGCAGTATTTT
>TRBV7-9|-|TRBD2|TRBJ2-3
CASSGPGLAHDTQYF
TGTGCCAGCAGCGGACCCGGACTAGCTCATGATACGCAGTATTTT
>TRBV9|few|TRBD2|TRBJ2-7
CASSVSGRHYEQYF
TGTGCCAGCAGCGTATCCGGGAGGCACTACGAGCAGTACTTC
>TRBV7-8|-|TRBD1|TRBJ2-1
CASSPNPPGQGAEDAEFF
TGTGCCAGCAGCCCTAATCCTCCGGGACAGGGGGCGGAGGATGCTGAGTTCTTC
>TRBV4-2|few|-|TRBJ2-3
CASSQGLNRDRPTDTQYF
TGTGCCAGCAGCCAGGGACTGAACAGGGATCGTCCGACAGATACGCAGTATTTT
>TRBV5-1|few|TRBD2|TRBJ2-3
CASSFKSKGLAGTDTQYF
TGCGCCAGCAGCTTCAAGTCCAAGGGACTAGCGGGAACAGATACGCAGTATTTT
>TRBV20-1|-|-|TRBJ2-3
CSAKTERLSTDTQYF
TGCAGTGCTAAGACCGAGCGCCTGAGCACAGATACGCAGTATTTT
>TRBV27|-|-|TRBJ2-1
CASGLGQEQFF
TGTGCCAGCGGCCTTGGACAGGAGCAGTTCTTC
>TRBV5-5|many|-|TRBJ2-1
CASSPRSYNEQFF
TGTGCCAGCAGCCCCAGGTCTTACAATGAGCAGTTCTTC
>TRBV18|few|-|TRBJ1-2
CASSPDTGVAGYTF
TGTGCCAGCTCACCGGATACGGGGGTAGCAGGCTACACCTTC
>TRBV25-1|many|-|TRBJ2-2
CASSRAGLNTGELFF
TGTGCCAGCAGTCGTGCGGGACTCAACACCGGGGAGCTGTTTTTT
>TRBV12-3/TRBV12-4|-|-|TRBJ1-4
CASSPFGGTNEKLFF
TGTGCCAGCAGCCCTTTTGGAGGGACTAATGAAAAACTGTTTTTT
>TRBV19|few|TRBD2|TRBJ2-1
CASSIRLAGGYNEQFF
TGTGCCAGTAGTATTCGGCTAGCGGGAGGTTACAATGAGCAGTTCTTC
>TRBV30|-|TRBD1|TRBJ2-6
CAWSALTGTAYSGANVLTF
TGTGCCTGGAGTGCTTTGACCGGGACAGCCTACTCTGGGGCCAACGTCCTGACTTTC
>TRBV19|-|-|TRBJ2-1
CASSIRIEGNEQFF
TGTGCCAGTAGTATCAGGATAGAAGGCAATGAGCAGTTCTTC
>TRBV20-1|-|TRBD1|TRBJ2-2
CSAREGAGGTGELFF
TGCAGTGCTAGAGAGGGTGCAGGGGGAACCGGGGAGCTGTTTTTT
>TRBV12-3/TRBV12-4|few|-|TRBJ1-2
CASSSGEGGYTF
TGTGCCAGCAGTTCAGGGGAAGGAGGCTACACCTTC
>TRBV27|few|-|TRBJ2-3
CASSLYLDSVSDTQYF
TGTGCCAGCAGTTTATACCTGGACTCAGTATCAGATACGCAGTATTTT
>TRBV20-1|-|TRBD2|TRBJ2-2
CSARPNSGRGTGELFF
TGCAGTGCTAGACCGAATAGCGGGAGGGGTACCGGGGAGCTGTTTTTT
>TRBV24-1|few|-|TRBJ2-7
CATSDKYEQYF
TGTGCCACCAGTGATAAATACGAGCAGTACTTC
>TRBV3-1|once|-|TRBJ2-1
CASSKGGYSYNEQFF
TGTGCCAGCAGCAAGGGGGGGTACTCCTACAATGAGCAGTTCTTC
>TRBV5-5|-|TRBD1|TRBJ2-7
CASSFYSGTGYEQYF
TGTGCCAGCAGCTTTTATTCCGGGACAGGCTACGAGCAGTACTTC
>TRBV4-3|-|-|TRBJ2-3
CASSQDLAPNFSGGDTQYF
TGCGCCAGCAGCCAAGATCTAGCCCCCAATTTTTCCGGTGGCGATACGCAGTATTTT
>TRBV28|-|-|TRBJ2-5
CASSSHGRGVWETQYF
TGTGCCAGCAGTTCCCATGGCAGGGGAGTGTGGGAGACCCAGTACTTC
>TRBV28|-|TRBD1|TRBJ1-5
CASSTDRGGTQPQHF
TGTGCCAGCAGTACGGACAGGGGAGGAACTCAGCCCCAGCATTTT
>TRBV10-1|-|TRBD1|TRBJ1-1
CASSRGTETEAFF
TGCGCCAGCAGTCGGGGGACAGAAACTGAAGCTTTCTTT
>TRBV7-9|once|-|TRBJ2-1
CASSTSGGASF
TGTGCCAGCAGCACGTCGGGTGGAGCGTCCTTC